One sample yielded the 25 T cell receptor beta chains listed below, sequenced in a study of blood T cell repertoires in COVID-19 (dated by TCRdb to the early 2020s). Libraries were constructed by the immunoSEQ multiplex PCR assay. The immuneACCESS repertoire file appears here via TCRdb, limited to in-frame rearrangements. These files lack a portion of the clones; in checked studies, under half of the deficit traces to unresolved V genes, and the cause of the others is not known. Here the sample has approximately 270,000 clones; approximately 91% occur a single time. Approximately 2% of the sample rests with the top ten. Sequenced sample: peripheral blood. All receptors come from a man aged 45-60 years with acute or convalescent COVID-19.

This chain links TRBV7-9 with TRBJ2-6; 8 nucleotides align to TRBD2. CDR3 length: 18 residues. Losses at the gene ends were 1 base for V and 13 bases for J; bases not matched to a gene: 18. The V gene's germline CDR1 is SEHNR and CDR2 FQNEAQ (reference sequence). Here the CDR3 DNA reads TGTGCCAGCAGCTTAGGTAGAACTAGCGGTCCCCCCGGCTGGGTCCTGACTTTC. Amino acids: CASSLGRTSGPPGWVLTF.

This sequence joins TRBV7-3 and TRBJ1-3; D not certain. The V end lost 5 bases, the J end lost 0 bases, and 8 bases lay between the germline ends. This CDR3 comprises 14 residues. Germline V CDR1 and CDR2: SGHTA, FQGTGA. CDR3 protein: CASSRSISGNTIYF. In DNA, the CDR3 is TGTGCCAGCAGCCGAAGCATCTCTGGAAACACCATATATTTT.

The genes are TRBV19 and TRBJ1-1, with a weak D call TRBD1 (6 bases). The CDR3 loop spans 16 amino acids. V gave up 1 base and J gave up 0 bases, with 12 bases separating them. From germline, CDR1 is LNHDA and CDR2 SQIVND (reference sequence). The CDR3 region is CASSIVPTGMNTEAFF. In DNA, the CDR3 is TGTGCCAGTAGTATAGTGCCGACAGGCATGAACACTGAAGCTTTCTTT.

A single count supports this clone. The CDR3 DNA reads TGTGCCAGTAGTAACCAGGGGGCGCGTGGAAACACCATATATTTT. It translates to CASSNQGARGNTIYF. This chain joins TRBV19 and TRBJ1-3; 8 positions match TRBD1. There are 15 residues in the CDR3. The germline V gene has CDR1 LNHDA and CDR2 SQIVND (reference sequence). Trimming took 4 bases from V and 3 from J; bases not matched to a gene: 5.

The J gene is TRBJ2-5, the V gene TRBV9; D is unresolved. Trimming pared 0 bases from V and 4 bases from J, leaving 10 bases between. Germline V gene data show CDR1 as SGDLS and CDR2 as YYNGEE. The CDR3 has 14 residues. The CDR3 loop reads CASSVGYTPETQYF. Here the CDR3 DNA reads TGTGCCAGCAGCGTAGGTTACACCCCAGAGACCCAGTACTTC. Full variable domain (rest looked up from reference TRBV9 and TRBJ2-5): DSGVTQTPKHLITATGQRVTLRCSPRSGDLSVYWYQQSLDQGLQFLIQYYNGEERAKGNILERFSAQQFPDLHSELNLSSLELGDSALYFCASSVGYTPETQYFGPGTRLLVL.

The chain couples TRBV21-1 to TRBJ1-2; TRBD1 reflects the table's D call only, with no check against the DNA. TRBV21-1 is given as a pseudogene. CDR3 length: 14 residues. The CDR3 coding sequence is TGTGCCAGCAGCAAAGCTTACAGCACGGATGGCTACACCTTC. Protein: CASSKAYSTDGYTF.

The chain recombines TRBV7-2 with TRBJ2-6; D possibly corresponds to TRBD2 (6 bases). The germline CDR1 and CDR2 sequences are SGHTA and FQGNSA. The CDR3 has 18 amino acids. Trimming shortened V by 1 base and J by 0 bases, and 13 bases separated the two germline ends. CDR3 protein: CASSLVGGRASGANVLTF. CDR3 DNA sequence: TGTGCCAGCAGCTTAGTCGGGGGTAGGGCCTCTGGGGCCAACGTCCTGACTTTC.

The chain recombines TRBV5-5 with TRBJ1-1, with D possibly TRBD1 on 5 matching bases. V shed 2 bases and J shed 4 bases, with 21 bases lying between them. Germline loops: CDR1 SGHKS, CDR2 YYEKEE (reference sequence). The CDR3 is made up of 17 amino acids. The chain's CDR3 is CASSFSQFTWGGTEAFF. The CDR3 DNA follows: TGTGCCAGCAGCTTTTCGCAGTTCACTTGGGGCGGCACTGAAGCTTTCTTT.

The J gene is TRBJ2-2, the V gene TRBV5-1; 10 bases match TRBD1. Germline V gene lookup returns CDR1 SGHRS and CDR2 YFSETQ. This CDR3 contains 15 residues. Trimming cost V 6 bases and J 4 bases; bases outside gene matches: 6. In DNA form, the CDR3 reads TGCGCCAGCAACTCGGGACAGGGGACCACCGGGGAGCTGTTTTTT. It yields the protein CASNSGQGTTGELFF.

The chain carries TRBV7-2 and TRBJ1-5; TRBD1 agrees at 11 bases. V shed 1 base and J 6 bases; nucleotides not matched to a gene: 2. In germline, CDR1 is SGHTA, CDR2 FQGNSA. The CDR3 extends over 15 amino acids. In DNA form, the CDR3 reads TGTGCCAGCAGCTTAGTGGGGACAGGGGGTCAGCCCCAGCATTTT. Its translation: CASSLVGTGGQPQHF.

The chain has TRBV7-3 and TRBJ2-6; D is uncertain. The CDR3 length is 13 residues. Trimming stripped 8 bases from V and 2 bases from J, with 7 bases between. Germline V CDR1 and CDR2: SGHTA, FQGTGA. The CDR3 DNA is TGTGCCAGCGGCCTTACTGGGGCCAACGTCCTGACTTTC. Its translation: CASGLTGANVLTF.

The gene calls are TRBV6-5 and TRBJ1-5; TRBD1 agrees at 7 bases. This CDR3 spans 14 amino acids. Losses at the gene ends were 6 bases for V and 11 bases for J; bases not matched to a gene: 13. CDR1 is MNHEY, CDR2 SVGAGI, per germline. The CDR3 spells CASRTGIQSVAQHF. The CDR3 DNA reads as TGTGCCAGCAGGACAGGGATTCAATCAGTGGCCCAGCATTTT.

The V and J genes are TRBV15 and TRBJ2-1, with 13 bases that match TRBD2. The CDR3 is 15 amino acids. From germline, CDR1 is LNHNV and CDR2 YYDKDF (reference sequence). J gave up 11 bases and V 0 bases, and 4 bases lay outside the gene matches. The CDR3 coding sequence is TGTGCCACCAGCAGAGATTTGGGACTAGCGGGAAAGCAGTTCTTC. This codes for CATSRDLGLAGKQFF.

This sequence joins TRBV10-3 and TRBJ1-5; D perhaps matches TRBD1 (5 bases). Germline assignment: CDR1 ENHRY and CDR2 SYGVKD. The V end was cut by 4 bases, the J end by 1 base, with 8 bases between. CDR3 size: 14 residues. The CDR3: CAISADTSNQPQHF. The CDR3 coding sequence is TGTGCCATCAGTGCGGACACCAGCAATCAGCCCCAGCATTTT.

CDR3 residues: CASSSFYEQYF. CDR3 coding DNA: TGTGCCAGCAGCAGCTTCTACGAGCAGTACTTC. V and J are TRBV14 and TRBJ2-7; D call uncertain. The CDR3 length is 11 residues. V lost 5 bases and J 3 bases, leaving 5 bases between the germline ends. Germline V CDR1 and CDR2: SGHDN, FVKESK. Complete variable domain (other parts from reference TRBV14 and TRBJ2-7): EAGVTQFPSHSVIEKGQTVTLRCDPISGHDNLYWYRRVMGKEIKFLLHFVKESKQDESGMPNNRFLAERTGGTYSTLKVQPAELEDSGVYFCASSSFYEQYFGPGTRLTVT.

The CDR3 DNA is TGTGCCAGCAGCAACCCCAGCGGGGGGACAGATACGCAGTATTTT. This gives the protein CASSNPSGGTDTQYF. J is TRBJ2-3 and V is TRBV7-3; 9 nucleotides match TRBD2. This CDR3 spans 15 amino acids. Looked up from germline, CDR1 is SGHTA and CDR2 is FQGTGA. After removal of 5 bases from V and 3 bases from J, the junction contained 6 bases not matched to a gene.

CDR3: CASSFFRGYNEKLFF. The CDR3 DNA reads TGTGCCAGCAGTTTCTTCAGGGGTTATAATGAAAAACTGTTTTTT. The chain links TRBV6-5 to TRBJ1-4, with D tentatively TRBD1 (6 bases). CDR1 is MNHEY and CDR2 is SVGAGI in the germline V gene. Trimming took 4 bases from V and 4 from J, leaving 13 bases between them. The CDR3 has 15 residues.

The chain combines TRBV6-5 with TRBJ2-3; 8 positions agree with TRBD2. Unmatched junction bases numbered 5, after V lost 7 bases and J lost 2 bases. The CDR3 is 14 amino acids. The germline V gene encodes CDR1 MNHEY and CDR2 SVGAGI. This CDR3 reads CASKRGGHTDTQYF. CDR3 DNA: TGTGCCAGCAAACGGGGGGGACACACAGATACGCAGTATTTT.

CDR3 DNA: TGCGCCAGCAGCTTGGGAACGGCGGGACGGGATATACCCCAGCATTTT. Translated, it gives CASSLGTAGRDIPQHF. The gene calls are TRBV5-1 and TRBJ1-5; a possible D gene is TRBD1 (5 bases). This CDR3 is 16 amino acids long. Trimming took 0 bases from V and 10 from J, leaving 20 bases between them. CDR1 and CDR2 (germline): SGHRS, YFSETQ.

This chain uses TRBV12-3 or TRBV12-4 with TRBJ1-6, with D unresolved. This CDR3 comprises 12 residues. Between the trimmed V and J ends, which lost 8 bases and 7 bases, there was a span of 9 bases. The CDR3, as DNA: TGTGCCAGCTTTCCGGGGAATTCACCCCTCCACTTT. Translated: CASFPGNSPLHF.

Worth noting for this clone: Additional DNA sequences in this sample encode the identical CDR3. The chain couples TRBV3-1 (or the pseudogene TRBV3-2) to TRBJ1-3; D remains ambiguous. Trimming shortened V by 1 base and J by 0 bases, and 7 bases separated the two germline ends. The CDR3 consists of 15 residues. The germline V gene has CDR1 LGHDT and CDR2 YNNKEL (reference sequence). The CDR3 DNA reads as TGTGCCAGCAGCCAAGTGAGGGTCTCTGGAAACACCATATATTTT. This sequence encodes CASSQVRVSGNTIYF.

This clone was recorded once. The CDR3, as DNA: TGTGCCAGCAGCCACGGAGACCCCCGAGGTTCACCCCTCCACTTT. Its translation: CASSHGDPRGSPLHF. This chain uses TRBV14 with TRBJ1-6; D remains unclear. Trimming pared 3 bases from V and 9 bases from J, leaving 15 bases between. This CDR3 is 15 amino acids long. CDR1 is SGHDN, CDR2 FVKESK, per germline.

The gene calls are TRBV3-1 (or the pseudogene TRBV3-2) and TRBJ1-5; unclear D gene. The CDR3 has 15 residues. Germline assignment: CDR1 LGHDT and CDR2 YNNKEL (reference sequence). The V end lost 6 bases, the J end lost 0 bases, and 12 bases lay between the germline ends. The CDR3 nucleotides are TGTGCCAGCAGTGCGGACTTTCCTAGCAATCAGCCCCAGCATTTT. It yields the protein CASSADFPSNQPQHF.

Regarding this clone: Other DNA sequences in this specimen translate into the identical CDR3. The chain combines TRBV11-3 with TRBJ1-3; no reliable D call. V gave up 5 bases and J gave up 0 bases, with 8 bases separating them. The CDR3 extends over 14 amino acids. The germline V gene encodes CDR1 SGHNT and CDR2 YENEEA. Here the CDR3 reads CASSLGSSGNTIYF. The CDR3 DNA is TGTGCCAGCAGCCTTGGTAGCTCTGGAAACACCATATATTTT.

In this sample, this clone turned up a few times. V is TRBV3-1 (or the pseudogene TRBV3-2) and J is TRBJ1-1; D is unclear. V shed 4 bases and J shed 0 bases, with 12 bases lying between them. This CDR3 has 15 amino acids. CDR1 is LGHDT, CDR2 YNNKEL, per germline (reference sequence). CDR3 sequence: CASSPGAAMNTEAFF. For the CDR3, the DNA is TGTGCCAGCAGCCCCGGAGCAGCTATGAACACTGAAGCTTTCTTT.